The clone carrying this T cell receptor (beta chain) was detected a few times. Its specificity is not known. CDR3 length: 16 amino acids. V lost 2 bases to trimming and J lost 7 bases, with 21 bases between them. The germline gives CDR1 DFQATT, CDR2 SNEGSKA (reference sequence). TCRdb re-derived calls from the reads in MiXCR, one entry per CDR3 protein. Of approximately 100,000 distinct CDR3 sequences listed, more than 20% are singletons. The sample is drawn from a study of T cell repertoires in cytomegalovirus infection. Across the study: Public TCR beta signatures indicated both CMV infection and matching HLA type. Overall study results and limits: The ex vivo response was dominated by HLA-C-restricted CMV-specific TCR beta clonotypes. People with CMV and the relevant HLA were identified by cumulative public TCR beta family frequency.

The clonotype comes from a human donor in good health (CMV status not recorded). Some clones in this sample may be carry-over from other donors' samples. V is TRBV20-1 and J is TRBJ2-1, with a possible D match to TRBD1 (6 bases). Sequenced sample: CD8+ T cells from PBMCs. Here the CDR3 DNA reads TGCAGTGCTAGACATCTGACTGGGGCAGGGGAGAATGAGCAGTTCTTC. It codes for CSARHLTGAGENEQFF.